This T cell receptor beta chain was found in a study of early T cells in non-severe SARS-CoV-2 infection (dated by TCRdb to about 2021). Regarding the study in general: Bulk RNA from unsorted whole blood was used for TCR sequencing, so alpha and beta chains could not be paired. Overall results and qualifications from the work: VDJdb matching was skewed toward anti-spike CD8 responses, so virus-specific expansions were likely underestimated and private and CD4 specificities were missed.

This clonotype was observed many times. Its cognate antigen has yet to be identified. Base-call qualities are not available, and no considerably larger clone is one nucleotide away. The CDR3 goes from the cysteine to the phenylalanine over 12 residues. Left in the record is the CDR3 DNA by itself, 36 bases read in frame from the first base. V loses 4 bases at its end and J loses 9 bases; junction bases beyond the gene matches: 3. CDR1 and CDR2 were assigned from the germline V gene (reference sequence) as SEHNR and FQNEAQ. Library creation used 5' RACE. The instrument was a NextSeq 500. To correct for sequencing error and PCR bias, the TCR library protocol tagged individual cDNA molecules with unique molecular identifiers. TCR alpha and beta chains were both sequenced, and the abundances of alpha and beta sequences in each sample were closely correlated with each other. In the authors' own workflow: Decombinator V4 was used to annotate TCR sequences for V gene, J gene and CDR3. TCRs were defined as expanded if a significant change between any two time points was detected under a Poisson model with p below 0.0001. TCR abundances were normalised to the total number of TCRs sequenced per sample and expressed as counts per million. TRAV1-2 paired with TRAJ12, TRAJ20 or TRAJ33 defined MAIT TCRs, while TRAV10 paired with TRAJ18 defined iNKT TCRs. VDJdb, accessed on 1 November 2021, was searched for TCRs annotated for CMV, EBV and SARS-CoV-2, and TCRs annotated for more than one antigen were excluded. TCRdb's own reprocessing of the public reads used fastp at Q25 and MiXCR and kept productive beta chains. Each entry is one CDR3 protein sequence, shown with its most common DNA and genes. These V and J calls derive from TCRdb rather than the authors' analysis. The sample table lists 43,000 or so distinct CDR3 sequences, about 4% of them with a count of one. About 2.9% of the sample goes to the ten largest clones.

A case-control design nested within a healthcare worker cohort in London, UK, was used, with weekly nasopharyngeal swab PCR tests and blood sampling performed. Healthcare workers were enrolled in the week of the UK lockdown, from 23 to 31 March 2020, and were followed every week for up to roughly 16 weeks. Sample: whole blood. This TCR derives from an adult who was a healthcare worker with PCR-confirmed SARS-CoV-2 infection or an uninfected control (not recorded which). The chain is assembled from TRBV7-9 and TRBJ2-1, with TRBD1 matching 7 junction bases. The DNA sequence is given as TGTGCCAGCAGCTCAAACAGGGGTGAGCAGTTCTTC. Its protein product is CASSSNRGEQFF. Here the CDR3 is joined to the reference TRBV7-9 and TRBJ2-1 genes, and the full variable domain is: DTGVSQNPRHKITKRGQNVTFRCDPISEHNRLYWYRQTLGQGPEFLTYFQNEAQLEKSRLLSDRFSAERPKGSFSTLEIQRTEQGDSAMYLCASSSNRGEQFFGPGTRLTVL.